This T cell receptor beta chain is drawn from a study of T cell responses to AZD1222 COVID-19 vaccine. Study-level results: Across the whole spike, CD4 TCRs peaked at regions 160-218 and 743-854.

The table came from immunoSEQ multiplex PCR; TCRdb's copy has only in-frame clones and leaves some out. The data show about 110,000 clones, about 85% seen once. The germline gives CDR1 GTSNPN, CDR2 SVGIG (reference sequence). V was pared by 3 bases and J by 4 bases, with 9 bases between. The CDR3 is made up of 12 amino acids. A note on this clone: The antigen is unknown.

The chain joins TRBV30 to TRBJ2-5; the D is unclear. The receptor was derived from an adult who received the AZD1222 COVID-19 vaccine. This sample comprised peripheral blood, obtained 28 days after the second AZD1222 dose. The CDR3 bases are TGTGCCTGGAGCAGGTCTCTAGAGACCCAGTACTTC. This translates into CAWSRSLETQYF.